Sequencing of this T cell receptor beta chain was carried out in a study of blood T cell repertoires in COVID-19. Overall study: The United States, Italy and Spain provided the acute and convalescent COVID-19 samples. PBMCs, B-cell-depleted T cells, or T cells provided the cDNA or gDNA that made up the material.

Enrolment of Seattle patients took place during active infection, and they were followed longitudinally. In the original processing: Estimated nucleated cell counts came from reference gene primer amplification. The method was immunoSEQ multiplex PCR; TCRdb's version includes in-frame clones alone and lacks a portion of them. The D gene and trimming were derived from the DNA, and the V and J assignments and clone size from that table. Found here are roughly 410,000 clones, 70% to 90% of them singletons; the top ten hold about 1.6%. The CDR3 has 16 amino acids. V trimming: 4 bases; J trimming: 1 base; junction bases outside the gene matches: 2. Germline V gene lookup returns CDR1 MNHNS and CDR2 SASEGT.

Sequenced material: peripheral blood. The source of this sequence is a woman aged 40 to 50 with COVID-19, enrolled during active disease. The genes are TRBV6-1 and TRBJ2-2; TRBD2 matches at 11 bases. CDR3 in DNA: TGTGCCAGCAGTGGACTAGCGGGGATGAACACCGGGGAGCTGTTTTTT. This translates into CASSGLAGMNTGELFF.